This entry concerns a single TCR beta chain. Its specific antigen is unknown. Per-base qualities were not stored, and no clone one base away is much larger. Each collaborating institution followed its own protocols to collect whole blood in K2EDTA tubes. For TCRbeta analysis, collaborator samples were shipped as frozen whole blood, as isolated PBMCs, or as DNA extracted from either sample type. TCRbeta CDR3 regions were amplified from genomic DNA by means of the immunoSEQ Assay, a bias-controlled multiplex PCR. As for the authors' bioinformatics: Within the assay, amplification of reference gene primers was used to estimate how many nucleated cells each sample contained. To quantify the absolute abundance of each unique TCRbeta CDR3 rearrangement, sequence reads were collapsed and filtered. For each sample, productive Simpson clonality was calculated as the square root of Simpson's diversity index across productive rearrangements. This immuneACCESS table, as held by TCRdb, lists in-frame sequences with V and J called but not all clones. Of the missing ones, under half trace to an unresolved V gene in checked studies; the others have no known cause. D and trimming come from the DNA, and the V and J calls and clone size come from that table. The sample profile shows about 330,000 clones; roughly 88% of them were found once. The ten largest clones add up to under 5% of the sample.

These data come from a study of blood T cell repertoires in COVID-19 (dated by TCRdb to the early 2020s). Background on the whole study: Collaborator samples came from the United States, Italy and Spain and covered acute and convalescent phases of COVID-19. Where available, HLA class I and class II types were obtained from metadata supplied by the sample provider rather than from assay-based typing. The dataset comprised deeply sampled blood TCRbeta repertoires from subjects exposed to, actively infected with, or recovered from COVID-19. Nearly every sample came with metadata listing a de-identified subject ID, COVID-19 status, age in years and sex. The repertoires were released in a freely available public database meant as a resource for research on the immune response to SARS-CoV-2. The prospective study material was composed of cDNA or gDNA derived from T cells, B-cell-depleted T cells, or PBMCs. Samples were obtained from the ongoing ImmuneRACE study (first 160 participants) and from 950 to 1,500 subjects provided by 6 global collaborators.

Per the germline V gene (reference sequence), SGHKS is the CDR1 and YYEKEE is the CDR2. The cysteine opens and the phenylalanine closes a CDR3 of 14 amino acids. The retained sequence is limited to the CDR3, 42 bases, with the frame set at the first base. The V and J ends are trimmed by 6 bases and 2 bases, leaving 14 bases between them. Overall study outcomes, separate from this receptor: Clinical and demographic metadata were provided uncurated, with the amount varying by source and participant.

The sequenced sample was peripheral blood. This clonotype originated in a woman aged 45 to 65 with active or convalescent COVID-19. This chain is built from TRBV5-5 and TRBJ2-5, with the D gene too uncertain to name. The sequenced DNA is TGTGCCAGCAAAGAATCCGCAACACAAGAGACCCAGTACTTC. The resulting protein is CASKESATQETQYF.